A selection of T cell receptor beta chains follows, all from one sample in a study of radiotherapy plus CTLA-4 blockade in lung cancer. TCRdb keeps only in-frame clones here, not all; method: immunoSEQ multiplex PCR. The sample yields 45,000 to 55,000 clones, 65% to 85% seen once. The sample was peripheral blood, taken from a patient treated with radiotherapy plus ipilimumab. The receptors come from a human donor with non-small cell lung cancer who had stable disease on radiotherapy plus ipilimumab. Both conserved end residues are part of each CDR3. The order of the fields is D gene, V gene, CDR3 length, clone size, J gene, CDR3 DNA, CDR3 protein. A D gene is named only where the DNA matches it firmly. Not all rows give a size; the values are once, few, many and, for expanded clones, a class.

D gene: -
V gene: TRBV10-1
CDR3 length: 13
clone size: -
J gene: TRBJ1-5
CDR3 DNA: TGCGCCAGCAGTGCGACAGCTAATCAGCCCCAGCATTTT
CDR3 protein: CASSATANQPQHF

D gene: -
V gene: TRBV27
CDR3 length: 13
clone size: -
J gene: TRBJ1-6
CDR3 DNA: TGTGCCAGCAGTTCCCTGGGGGGTTCACCCCTCCACTTT
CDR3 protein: CASSSLGGSPLHF

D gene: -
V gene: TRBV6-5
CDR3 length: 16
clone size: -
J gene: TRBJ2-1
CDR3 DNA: TGTGCCAGCAGTTCAGATCTTCCTAGCTCCTACAATGAGCAGTTCTTC
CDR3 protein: CASSSDLPSSYNEQFF

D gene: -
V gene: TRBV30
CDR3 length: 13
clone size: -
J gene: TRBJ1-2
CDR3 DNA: TGTGCCTGGAGTGCGGGGATTAACTATGGCTACACCTTC
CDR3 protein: CAWSAGINYGYTF

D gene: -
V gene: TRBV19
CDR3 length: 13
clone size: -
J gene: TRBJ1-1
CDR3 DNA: TGTGCCAGTACCCCCAACCTGAACACTGAAGCTTTCTTT
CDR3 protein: CASTPNLNTEAFF

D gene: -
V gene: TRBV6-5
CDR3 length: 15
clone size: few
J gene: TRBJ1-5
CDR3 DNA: TGTGCCAGCAGACCAGGAGGGATCAGCAATCAGCCCCAGCATTTT
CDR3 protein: CASRPGGISNQPQHF

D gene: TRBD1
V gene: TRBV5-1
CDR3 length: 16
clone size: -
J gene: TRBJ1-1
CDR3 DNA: TGCGCCAGCAGCCCGCGGAACGACAGGGGGGTCACTGAAGCTTTCTTT
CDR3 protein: CASSPRNDRGVTEAFF

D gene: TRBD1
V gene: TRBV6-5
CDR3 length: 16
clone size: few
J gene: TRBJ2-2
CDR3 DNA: TGTGCCAGCAGTTACGGGACAGGACCGAACACCGGGGAGCTGTTTTTT
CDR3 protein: CASSYGTGPNTGELFF

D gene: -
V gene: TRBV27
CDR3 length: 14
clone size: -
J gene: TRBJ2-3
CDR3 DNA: TGTGCCAGCAGAATTGGTGGGAACACAGATACGCAGTATTTT
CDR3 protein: CASRIGGNTDTQYF

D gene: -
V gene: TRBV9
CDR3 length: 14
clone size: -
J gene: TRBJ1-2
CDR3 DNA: TGTGCCAGCAGCAAAGACAGGTCTAACTATGGCTACACCTTC
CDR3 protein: CASSKDRSNYGYTF

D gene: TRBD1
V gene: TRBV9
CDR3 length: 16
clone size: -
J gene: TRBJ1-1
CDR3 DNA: TGTGCCAGCAGCGTAGTAAAGGGACAGGGTTTGAGTGAAGCTTTCTTT
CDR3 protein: CASSVVKGQGLSEAFF

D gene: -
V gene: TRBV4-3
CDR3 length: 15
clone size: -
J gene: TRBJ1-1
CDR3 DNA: TGCGCCAGCAGCCAAGGGGGGGGTATGAACACTGAAGCCTTCTTT
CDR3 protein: CASSQGGGMNTEAFF

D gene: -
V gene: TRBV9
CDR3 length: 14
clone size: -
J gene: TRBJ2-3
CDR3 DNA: TGTGCCAGCAGCGTAGCCGGAAACACAGATACGCAGTATTTT
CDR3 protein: CASSVAGNTDTQYF

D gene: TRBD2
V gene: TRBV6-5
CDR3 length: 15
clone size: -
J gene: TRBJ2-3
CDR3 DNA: TGTGCCAGCAGACCCCTGCGGGGGGGCCCTGATACGCAGTATTTT
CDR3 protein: CASRPLRGGPDTQYF

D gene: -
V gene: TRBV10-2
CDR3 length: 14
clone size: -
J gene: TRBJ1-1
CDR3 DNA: TGCGCCAGCAAGGACAGTCAAGGATACACTGAAGCTTTCTTT
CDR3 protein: CASKDSQGYTEAFF

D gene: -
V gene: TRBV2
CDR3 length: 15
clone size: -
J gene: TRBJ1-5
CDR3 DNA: TGTGCCAGCAGTGAATTCGGGCTTTGGAATCAGCCCCAGCATTTT
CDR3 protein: CASSEFGLWNQPQHF

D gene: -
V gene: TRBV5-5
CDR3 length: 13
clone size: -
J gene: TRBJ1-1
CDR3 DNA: TGTGCCAGCAGTTCCGGGACGAACACTGAAGCTTTCTTT
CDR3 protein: CASSSGTNTEAFF

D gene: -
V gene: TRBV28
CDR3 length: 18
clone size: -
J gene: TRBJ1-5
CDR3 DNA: TGTGCCAGCAGTCTCAGGGCGGATATTTCTAATAGCAATCAGCCCCAGCATTTT
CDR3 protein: CASSLRADISNSNQPQHF

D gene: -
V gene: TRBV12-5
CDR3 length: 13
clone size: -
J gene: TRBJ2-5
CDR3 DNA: TGTGCTAGTGGTCTGGTGGCCCAGGAGACCCAGTACTTC
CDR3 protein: CASGLVAQETQYF

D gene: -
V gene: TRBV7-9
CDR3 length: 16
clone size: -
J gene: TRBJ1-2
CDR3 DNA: TGTGCCAGCAGCTCATCCCTCTCAGACGTAAGCTATGGCTACACCTTC
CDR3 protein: CASSSSLSDVSYGYTF